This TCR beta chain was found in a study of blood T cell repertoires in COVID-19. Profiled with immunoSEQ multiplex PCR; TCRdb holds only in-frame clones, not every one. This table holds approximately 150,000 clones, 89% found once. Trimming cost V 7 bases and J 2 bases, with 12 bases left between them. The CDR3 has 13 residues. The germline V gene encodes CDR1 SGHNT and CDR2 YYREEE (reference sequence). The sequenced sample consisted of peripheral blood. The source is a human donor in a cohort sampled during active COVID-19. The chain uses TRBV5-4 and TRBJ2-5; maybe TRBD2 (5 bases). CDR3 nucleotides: TGTGCCAGCTCGAGGACGGGACAAGAGACCCAGTACTTC. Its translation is CASSRTGQETQYF. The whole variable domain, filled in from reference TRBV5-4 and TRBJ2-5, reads ETGVTQSPTHLIKTRGQQVTLRCSSQSGHNTVSWYQQALGQGPQFIFQYYREEENGRGNFPPRFSGLQFPNYSSELNVNALELDDSALYLCASSRTGQETQYFGPGTRLLVL.